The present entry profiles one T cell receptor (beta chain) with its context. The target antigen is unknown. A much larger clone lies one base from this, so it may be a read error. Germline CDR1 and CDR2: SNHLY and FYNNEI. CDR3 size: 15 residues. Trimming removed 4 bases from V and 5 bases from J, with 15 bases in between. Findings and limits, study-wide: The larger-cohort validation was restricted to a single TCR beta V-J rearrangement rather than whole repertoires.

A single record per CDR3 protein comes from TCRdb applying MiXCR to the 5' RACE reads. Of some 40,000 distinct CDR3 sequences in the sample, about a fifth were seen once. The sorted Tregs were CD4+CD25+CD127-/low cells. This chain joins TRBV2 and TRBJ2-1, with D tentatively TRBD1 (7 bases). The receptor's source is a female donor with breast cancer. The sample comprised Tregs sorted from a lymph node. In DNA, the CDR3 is TGTGCCAGCAGTGCGTACAGGGGAGGAGACAATGAGCAGTTCTTC. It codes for CASSAYRGGDNEQFF. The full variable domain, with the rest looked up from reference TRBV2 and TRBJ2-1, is EPEVTQTPSHQVTQMGQEVILRCVPISNHLYFYWYRQILGQKVEFLVSFYNNEISEKSEIFDDQFSVERPDGSNFTLKIRSTKLEDSAMYFCASSAYRGGDNEQFFGPGTRLTVL.